A selection of T cell receptor beta chains follows, all from one sample in a study of blood T cell repertoires in COVID-19. Method: immunoSEQ multiplex PCR; TCRdb's copy keeps in-frame clones and lacks some. The table includes a few hundred thousand clones, approximately 90% detected once. The sequencing sample was made of peripheral blood. The receptors derive from a man aged 50 to 59 with COVID-19, enrolled during active disease. Each CDR3 is given with its conserved first and last residue. D genes are given only for firm matches. Only part of the rows carry a size: once, few, many, or a class if the clone is expanded.

V gene,D gene,clone size,J gene,CDR3 protein,CDR3 DNA
TRBV6-4,.,.,TRBJ2-2,CASSDSIGELFF,TGTGCCAGCAGTGATAGTATCGGGGAGCTGTTTTTT
TRBV6-5,TRBD1,once,TRBJ2-7,CAGGQGGMSYEQYF,TGTGCCGGGGGACAGGGGGGAATGTCCTACGAGCAGTACTTC
TRBV5-6,.,.,TRBJ2-3,CASSPSTDTQYF,TGTGCCAGCAGCCCGTCCACAGATACGCAGTATTTT
TRBV14,.,.,TRBJ2-1,CASSQVPFATGSYNEQFF,TGTGCCAGCAGCCAAGTTCCGTTTGCGACAGGTTCCTACAATGAGCAGTTCTTC
TRBV18,TRBD1,.,TRBJ1-4,CASSPQGAVNEKLFF,TGTGCCAGCTCACCACAGGGGGCGGTCAATGAAAAACTGTTTTTT
TRBV21-1,.,few,TRBJ2-1,CASSKTTGSGNEQFF,TGTGCCAGCAGCAAAACCACAGGGAGTGGCAATGAGCAGTTCTTC
TRBV18,.,.,TRBJ1-1,CASSHGRENTEAFF,TGTGCCAGCTCACACGGGAGGGAGAACACTGAAGCTTTCTTT
TRBV25-1,TRBD1,once,TRBJ1-5,CASSALQGKPQHF,TGTGCCAGCAGTGCCTTACAGGGGAAGCCCCAGCATTTT
TRBV21-1,.,.,TRBJ2-2,CASSFIRLASTGELFF,TGTGCCAGCAGCTTCATACGCCTAGCGAGCACCGGGGAGCTGTTTTTT
TRBV18,.,.,TRBJ1-1,CASSPRLVNTEAFF,TGTGCCAGCTCACCAAGACTAGTGAACACTGAAGCTTTCTTT
TRBV18,.,.,TRBJ1-5,CASSPTGDQPQHF,TGTGCCAGCTCGCCGACAGGCGATCAGCCCCAGCATTTT
TRBV6-1,TRBD2,.,TRBJ2-1,CASSEGTSAEATQFF,TGTGCCAGCAGTGAAGGGACTAGCGCGGAGGCCACGCAGTTCTTC
TRBV14,TRBD2,.,TRBJ2-7,CASSQLSGRTSSYEQYF,TGTGCCAGCAGCCAATTAAGCGGGAGGACTAGCTCCTACGAGCAGTACTTC
TRBV18,TRBD1,.,TRBJ2-2,CASGTGANTGELFF,TGTGCCAGTGGGACAGGGGCGAACACCGGGGAGCTGTTTTTT
TRBV5-8,.,.,TRBJ1-4,CASSLEPPGQANEKLFF,TGTGCCAGCAGCTTGGAGCCCCCTGGTCAGGCTAATGAAAAACTGTTTTTT
TRBV5-1,.,.,TRBJ2-3,CASSRRQDGGTDTQYF,TGCGCCAGCAGCAGAAGACAGGATGGGGGCACAGATACGCAGTATTTT
TRBV9,.,.,TRBJ2-5,CASSAGQSNQETQYF,TGTGCCAGCAGCGCTGGACAGAGCAACCAAGAGACCCAGTACTTC
TRBV6-5,.,.,TRBJ1-5,CASNPDRHQPQHF,TGTGCCAGCAACCCGGACAGACATCAGCCCCAGCATTTT